Described below is a single T cell receptor beta chain sequence and its context. This sample stems from a study of cytomegalovirus exposure and HLA in healthy donors. V trimming: 2 bases; J trimming: 2 bases; junction bases outside the gene matches: 5. Per the germline V gene, CDR1 is MNHNS and CDR2 is SASEGT. The CDR3 loop spans 15 amino acids. PCR was performed using 60 Vbeta and 13 Jbeta primers. The table came from immunoSEQ multiplex PCR; TCRdb's copy has only in-frame clones and leaves some out. Recorded for this sample: 180,000 or so clones. Material: PBMCs. This chain uses TRBV6-1 with TRBJ2-7; TRBD1 aligns across 8 bases. The clonotype comes from a woman aged 18-29 years in good health and CMV-seropositive. In DNA form, the CDR3 reads TGTGCCAGCAGTGAATTGGGGACAGGAGCCTACGAGCAGTACTTC. Its translation: CASSELGTGAYEQYF.